This TCR beta chain was found in a study of CD8+ T cells in alopecia areata. General study results and limits: Researchers reported that TCR sharing among patients proved less clear than in mice, possibly HLA-linked. Normal skin's resident alphabeta T cells are sequenced alongside lesional scalp T cells. Across lesional scalp, and particularly alopecia totalis/universalis, clonality surpassed that of normal scalp.

PBMCs yielded sorted CD4+ and CD8+ T cells. Following extraction, RNA underwent reverse transcription to cDNA, which served as the sequencing template. Using immunoSEQ multiplex PCR, the repertoire was profiled, and TCRdb retains in-frame clones only, with some absent. Of 140,000 or so clones in the sample, less than 65% were seen once. CDR1 and CDR2 from the germline V gene are SQVTM and ANQGSEA. This CDR3 contains 14 residues. V lost 4 bases to trimming and J lost 2 bases, with 12 bases between them. This clone has a handful of counts. Its antigen remains unidentified. The receptor was isolated from a human donor in good health. The J gene is TRBJ1-5, the V gene TRBV29-1; D not resolved. Specimen: CD8+ T cells sorted from blood. In DNA form, the CDR3 reads TGCAGCGTTGTTCTCCCCAACGGCAATCAGCCCCAGCATTTT. It translates to CSVVLPNGNQPQHF.